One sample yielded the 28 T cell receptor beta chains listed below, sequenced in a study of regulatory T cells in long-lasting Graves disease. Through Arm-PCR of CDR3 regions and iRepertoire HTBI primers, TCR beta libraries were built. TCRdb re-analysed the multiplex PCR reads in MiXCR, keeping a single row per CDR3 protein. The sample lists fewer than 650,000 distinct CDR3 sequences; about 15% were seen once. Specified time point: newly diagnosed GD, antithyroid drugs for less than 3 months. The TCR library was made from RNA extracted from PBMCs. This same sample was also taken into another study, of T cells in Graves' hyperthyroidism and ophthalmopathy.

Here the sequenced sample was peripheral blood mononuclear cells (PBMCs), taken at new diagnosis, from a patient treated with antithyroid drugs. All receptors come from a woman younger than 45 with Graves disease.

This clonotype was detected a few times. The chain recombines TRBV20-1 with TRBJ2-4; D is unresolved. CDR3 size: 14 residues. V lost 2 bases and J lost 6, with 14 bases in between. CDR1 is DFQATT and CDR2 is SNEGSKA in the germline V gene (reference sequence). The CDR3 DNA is TGCAGTGCTAGACCCACAGCAACCTCAAACATTCAGTACTTC. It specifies CSARPTATSNIQYF.

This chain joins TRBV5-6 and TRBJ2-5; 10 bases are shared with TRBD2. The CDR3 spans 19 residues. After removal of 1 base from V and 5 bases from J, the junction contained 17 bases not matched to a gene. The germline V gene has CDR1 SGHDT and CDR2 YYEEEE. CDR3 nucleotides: TGTGCCAGCAGCTTGCGATTGTCTAGCGGGAGCTCTTATGGGGAGACCCAGTACTTC. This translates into CASSLRLSSGSSYGETQYF.

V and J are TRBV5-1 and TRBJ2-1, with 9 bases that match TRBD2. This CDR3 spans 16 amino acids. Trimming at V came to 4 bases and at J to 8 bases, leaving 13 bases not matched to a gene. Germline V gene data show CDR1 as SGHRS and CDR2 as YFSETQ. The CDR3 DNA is TGCGCCAGCAGCCACGGTGGAGCGGGAGGAAGGGATGAGCAGTTCTTC. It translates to CASSHGGAGGRDEQFF. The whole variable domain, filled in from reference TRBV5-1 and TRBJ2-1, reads KAGVTQTPRYLIKTRGQQVTLSCSPISGHRSVSWYQQTPGQGLQFLFEYFSETQRNKGNFPGRFSGRQFSNSRSEMNVSTLELGDSALYLCASSHGGAGGRDEQFFGPGTRLTVL.

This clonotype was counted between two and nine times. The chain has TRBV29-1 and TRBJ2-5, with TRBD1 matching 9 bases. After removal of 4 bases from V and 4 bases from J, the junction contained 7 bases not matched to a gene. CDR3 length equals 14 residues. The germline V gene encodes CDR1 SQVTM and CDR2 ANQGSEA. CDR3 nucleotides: TGCAGCGTTGGACGACAGGGGGAAGGAGAGACCCAGTACTTC. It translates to CSVGRQGEGETQYF.

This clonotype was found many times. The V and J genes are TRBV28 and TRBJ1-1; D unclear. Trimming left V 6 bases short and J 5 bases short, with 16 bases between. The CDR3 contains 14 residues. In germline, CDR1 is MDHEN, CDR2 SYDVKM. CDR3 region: CASSSPRGGTEAFF. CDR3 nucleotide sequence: TGTGCCAGCAGCTCGCCCCGGGGAGGGACTGAAGCTTTCTTT.

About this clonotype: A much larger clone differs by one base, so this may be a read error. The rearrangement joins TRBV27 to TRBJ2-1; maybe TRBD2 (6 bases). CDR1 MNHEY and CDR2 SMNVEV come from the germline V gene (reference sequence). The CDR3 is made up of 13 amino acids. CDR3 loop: CASGFGGSNEQFF. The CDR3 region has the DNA TGTGCCAGCGGTTTCGGGGGAAGCAATGAGCAGTTCTTC.

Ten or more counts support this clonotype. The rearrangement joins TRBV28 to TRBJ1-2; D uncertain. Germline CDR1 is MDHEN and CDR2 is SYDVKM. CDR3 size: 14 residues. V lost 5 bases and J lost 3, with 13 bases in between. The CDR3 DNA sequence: TGTGCCAGCAGTCGGACGGGTAGTTACTATGGCTACACCTTC. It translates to CASSRTGSYYGYTF.

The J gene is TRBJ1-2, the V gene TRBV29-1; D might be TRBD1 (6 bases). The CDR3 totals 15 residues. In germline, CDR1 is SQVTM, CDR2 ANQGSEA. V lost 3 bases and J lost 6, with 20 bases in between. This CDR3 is CSVEGGDPTDNGYTF. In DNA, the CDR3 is TGCAGCGTTGAGGGGGGCGACCCAACCGACAATGGCTACACCTTC.

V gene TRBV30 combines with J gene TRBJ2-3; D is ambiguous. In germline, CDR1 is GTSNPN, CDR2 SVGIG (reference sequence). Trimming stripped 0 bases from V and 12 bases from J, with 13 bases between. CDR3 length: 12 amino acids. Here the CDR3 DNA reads TGTGCCTGGAGTGTAGTGGCGGTCCGCCAGTATTTT. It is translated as CAWSVVAVRQYF.

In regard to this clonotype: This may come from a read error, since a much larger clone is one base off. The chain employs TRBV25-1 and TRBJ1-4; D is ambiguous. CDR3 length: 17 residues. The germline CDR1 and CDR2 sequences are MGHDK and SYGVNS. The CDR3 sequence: CTSSETGLTPSLEKLFF. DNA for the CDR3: TGTACCAGCAGTGAGACCGGACTAACCCCCTCGCTTGAAAAACTGTTTTTT. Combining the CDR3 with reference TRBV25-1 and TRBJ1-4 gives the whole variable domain EADIYQTPRYLVIGTGKKITLECSQTMGHDKMYWYQQDPGMELHLIHYSYGVNSTEKGDLSSESTVSRIRTEHFPLTLESARPSHTSQYLCTSSETGLTPSLEKLFFGSGTQLSVL.

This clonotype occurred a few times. In DNA, the CDR3 is TGTGCCAGCAGTACCCTAGCGCGCAAAGACAATGAGCAGTTCTTC. Translated: CASSTLARKDNEQFF. This rearrangement joins TRBV28 to TRBJ2-1; D may be TRBD2 (6 bases). V dropped 5 bases and J dropped 5 bases, with 16 bases sitting between them. The CDR3 covers 15 residues. Germline V gives CDR1 MDHEN, CDR2 SYDVKM.

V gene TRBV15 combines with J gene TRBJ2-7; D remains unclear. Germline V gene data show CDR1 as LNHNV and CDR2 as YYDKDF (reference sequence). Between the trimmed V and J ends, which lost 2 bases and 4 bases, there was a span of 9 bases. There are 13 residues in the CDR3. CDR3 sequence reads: CATSRQPKYEQYF. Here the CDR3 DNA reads TGTGCCACCAGCAGACAGCCGAAATACGAGCAGTACTTC.

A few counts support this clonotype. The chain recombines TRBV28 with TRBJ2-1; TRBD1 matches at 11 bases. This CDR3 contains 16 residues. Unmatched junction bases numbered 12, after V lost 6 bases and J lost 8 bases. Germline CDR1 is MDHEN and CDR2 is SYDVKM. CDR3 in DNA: TGTGCCAGCAGCCGCGCCCTGAGGACAGGGGGCGATGAGCAGTTCTTC. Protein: CASSRALRTGGDEQFF.

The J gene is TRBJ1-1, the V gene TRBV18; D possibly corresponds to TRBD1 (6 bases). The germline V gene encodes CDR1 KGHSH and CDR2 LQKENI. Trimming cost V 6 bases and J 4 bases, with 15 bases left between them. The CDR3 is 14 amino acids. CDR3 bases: TGTGCCAGCTCCCGGCTGGTGGACAGCACTGAAGCTTTCTTT. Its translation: CASSRLVDSTEAFF.

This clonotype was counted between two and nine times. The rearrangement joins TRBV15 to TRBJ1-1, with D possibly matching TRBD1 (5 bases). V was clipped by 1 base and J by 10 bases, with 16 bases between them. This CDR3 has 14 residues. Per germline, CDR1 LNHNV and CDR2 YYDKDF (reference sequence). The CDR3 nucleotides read TGTGCCACCAGCAGAGTGGGGACTGTTATGGGAGCTTTCTTT. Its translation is CATSRVGTVMGAFF.

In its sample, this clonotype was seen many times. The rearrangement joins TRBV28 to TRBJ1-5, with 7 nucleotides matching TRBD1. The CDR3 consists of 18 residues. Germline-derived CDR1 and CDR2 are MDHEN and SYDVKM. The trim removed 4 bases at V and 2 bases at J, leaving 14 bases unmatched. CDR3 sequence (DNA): TGTGCCAGCAGTTCACCTCACCTCCCGGGGACAGGCAATCAGCCCCAGCATTTT. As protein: CASSSPHLPGTGNQPQHF.

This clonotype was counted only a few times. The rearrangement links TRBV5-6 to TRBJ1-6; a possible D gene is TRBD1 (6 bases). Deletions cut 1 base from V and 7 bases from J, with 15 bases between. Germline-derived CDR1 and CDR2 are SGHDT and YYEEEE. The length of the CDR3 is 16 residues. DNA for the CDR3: TGTGCCAGCAGCTTGAGTCGACAGGCAAGGAATTCACCCCTCCACTTT. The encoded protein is CASSLSRQARNSPLHF.

CDR3 amino acids: CSAGTGTLGDDYTF. The CDR3 nucleotides read TGCAGTGCCGGTACCGGGACATTGGGAGATGACTACACCTTC. The chain is built from TRBV20-1 and TRBJ1-2; D is perhaps TRBD1 (6 bases). This CDR3 is 14 amino acids long. Trimming pared 6 bases from V and 10 bases from J, leaving 24 bases between. Germline V gene data show CDR1 as DFQATT and CDR2 as SNEGSKA (reference sequence).

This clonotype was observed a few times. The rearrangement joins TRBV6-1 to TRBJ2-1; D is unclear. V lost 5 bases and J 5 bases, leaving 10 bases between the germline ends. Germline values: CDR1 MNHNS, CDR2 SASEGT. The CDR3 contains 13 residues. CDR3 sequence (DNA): TGTGCCAGCAGTCAATCCTTGAACAATGAGCAGTTCTTC. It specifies CASSQSLNNEQFF.

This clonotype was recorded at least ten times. In DNA form, the CDR3 reads TGTGCCAGCAGCCTGCGGGAGTTGAACACCGGGGAGCTGTTTTTT. It translates to CASSLRELNTGELFF. The chain employs TRBV2 and TRBJ2-2, with 7 bases that match TRBD2. CDR1 and CDR2 (germline): SNHLY, FYNNEI. This CDR3 is built from 15 residues. Trimming at V came to 6 bases and at J to 1 base, leaving 5 bases not matched to a gene.

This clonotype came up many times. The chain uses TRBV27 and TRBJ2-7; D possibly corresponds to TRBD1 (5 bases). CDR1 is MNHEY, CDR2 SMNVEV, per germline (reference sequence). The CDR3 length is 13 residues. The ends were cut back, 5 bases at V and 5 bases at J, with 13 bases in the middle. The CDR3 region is CASSMTTVNEQYF. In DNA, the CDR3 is TGTGCCAGCAGTATGACGACAGTGAACGAGCAGTACTTC.

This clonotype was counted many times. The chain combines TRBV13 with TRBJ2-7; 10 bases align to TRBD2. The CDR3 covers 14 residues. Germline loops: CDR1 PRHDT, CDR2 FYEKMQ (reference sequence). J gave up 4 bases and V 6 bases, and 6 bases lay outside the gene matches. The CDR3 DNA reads TGTGCCAGCAGAAAAGGGACTAGCGCATACGAGCAGTACTTC. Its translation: CASRKGTSAYEQYF. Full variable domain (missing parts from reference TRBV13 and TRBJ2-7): AAGVIQSPRHLIKEKRETATLKCYPIPRHDTVYWYQQGPGQDPQFLISFYEKMQSDKGSIPDRFSAQQFSDYHSELNMSSLELGDSALYFCASRKGTSAYEQYFGPGTRLTVT.

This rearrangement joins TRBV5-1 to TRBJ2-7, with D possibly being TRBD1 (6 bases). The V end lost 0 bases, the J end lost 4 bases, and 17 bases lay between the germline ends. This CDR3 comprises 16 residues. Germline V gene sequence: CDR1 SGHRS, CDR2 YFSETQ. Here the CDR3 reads CASSLVSRDIAYEQYF. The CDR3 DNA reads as TGCGCCAGCAGCTTGGTCTCCCGGGACATCGCTTACGAGCAGTACTTC. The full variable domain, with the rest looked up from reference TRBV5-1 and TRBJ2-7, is KAGVTQTPRYLIKTRGQQVTLSCSPISGHRSVSWYQQTPGQGLQFLFEYFSETQRNKGNFPGRFSGRQFSNSRSEMNVSTLELGDSALYLCASSLVSRDIAYEQYFGPGTRLTVT.

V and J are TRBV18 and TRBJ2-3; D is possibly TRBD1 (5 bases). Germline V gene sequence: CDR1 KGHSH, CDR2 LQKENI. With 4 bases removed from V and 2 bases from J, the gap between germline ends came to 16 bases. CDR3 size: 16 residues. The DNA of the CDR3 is TGTGCCAGCTCACTCCAATCACAGGCACCCACAGATACGCAGTATTTT. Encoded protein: CASSLQSQAPTDTQYF.

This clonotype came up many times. In DNA, the CDR3 is TGTGCCGCGGAAAAAGAAGCTGGGGCCAACGTCCTGACTTTC. It translates to CAAEKEAGANVLTF. The chain employs TRBV6-1 and TRBJ2-6; D not certain. This CDR3 has 14 amino acids. Germline V gene sequence: CDR1 MNHNS, CDR2 SASEGT. The V gene lost 11 bases and the J gene lost 2 bases, with 13 bases spanning the gap.

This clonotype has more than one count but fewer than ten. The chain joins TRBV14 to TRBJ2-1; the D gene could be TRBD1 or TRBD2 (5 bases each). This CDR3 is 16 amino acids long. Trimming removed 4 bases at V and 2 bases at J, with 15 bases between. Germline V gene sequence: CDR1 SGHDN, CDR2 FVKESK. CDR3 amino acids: CASSRGSRKTYNEQFF. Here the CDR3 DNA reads TGTGCCAGCAGCCGGGGGTCGCGGAAGACCTACAATGAGCAGTTCTTC.

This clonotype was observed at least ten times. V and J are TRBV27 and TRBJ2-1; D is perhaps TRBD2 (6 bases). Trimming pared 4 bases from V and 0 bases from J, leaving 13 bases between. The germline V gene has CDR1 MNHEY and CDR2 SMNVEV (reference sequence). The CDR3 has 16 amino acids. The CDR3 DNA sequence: TGTGCCAGCAGTTGGAGGGCCCTCAGCTCCTACAATGAGCAGTTCTTC. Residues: CASSWRALSSYNEQFF.

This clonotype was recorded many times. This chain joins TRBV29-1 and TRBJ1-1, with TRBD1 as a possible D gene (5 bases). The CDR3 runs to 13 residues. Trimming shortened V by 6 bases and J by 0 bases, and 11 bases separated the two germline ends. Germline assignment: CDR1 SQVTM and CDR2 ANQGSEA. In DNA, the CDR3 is TGCAGCGTAGGGACTCAGATGAACACTGAAGCTTTCTTT. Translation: CSVGTQMNTEAFF.